The 11 T cell receptor beta chains presented below share a single source sample, sequenced in a study of T cells in Graves' hyperthyroidism and ophthalmopathy. Amplification of TCR beta CDR3 regions was performed using RNA transcripts as template. Researchers ran a first-round RT-PCR on the TCR CDR3 using the HTBI primer set. One entry per CDR3 protein results from TCRdb running MiXCR on the multiplex PCR reads. This sample has approximately 710,000 distinct CDR3 sequences, with roughly 17% found just once. Sequenced: blood. Source of these receptors: a man in his fifties or sixties with Graves' hyperthyroidism.

This clonotype turned up a few times. The rearrangement links TRBV20-1 to TRBJ2-7; D is undetermined. The V end was cut by 5 bases, the J end by 4 bases, with 15 bases between. The CDR3 consists of 13 residues. The germline V gene has CDR1 DFQATT and CDR2 SNEGSKA (reference sequence). The CDR3 DNA reads TGCAGTGCTCCTCTGCTTAGCAGATACGAGCAGTACTTC. Translation gives CSAPLLSRYEQYF.

This clonotype has ten or more counts. The rearrangement links TRBV7-9 to TRBJ2-5; 12 bases agree with TRBD2. The V segment lost 5 bases and the J segment 5 bases; nucleotides outside the gene matches: 3. The CDR3 runs to 14 residues. Germline CDR1 reads SEHNR; CDR2 reads FQNEAQ (reference sequence). CDR3 protein: CASSPSGRAETQYF. The CDR3 DNA follows: TGTGCCAGCAGCCCTAGCGGGAGGGCCGAGACCCAGTACTTC.

There are a few counts of this clonotype. The V and J genes are TRBV7-2 and TRBJ1-6; weak D call: TRBD1 (5 bases). CDR3 length equals 16 residues. Between the trimmed V and J ends, which lost 4 bases and 7 bases, there was a span of 17 bases. The germline CDR1 and CDR2 sequences are SGHTA and FQGNSA. For the CDR3, the DNA is TGTGCCAGCAGCTCCCTTCTTTCAGGGTTCAATTCACCCCTCCACTTT. This sequence encodes CASSSLLSGFNSPLHF.

This clonotype was recorded at least ten times. The chain's CDR3 is CATSPGTSGYTDTQYF. The DNA of the CDR3 is TGTGCCACCAGCCCAGGGACTAGCGGGTACACAGATACGCAGTATTTT. J is TRBJ2-3 and V is TRBV15, with TRBD2 matching over 12 bases. The V gene's germline CDR1 is LNHNV and CDR2 YYDKDF (reference sequence). The CDR3 loop spans 16 amino acids. The J segment lost 2 bases and the V segment lost 5 bases, leaving 5 bases of the junction unmatched.

This clonotype was observed many times. V usage is TRBV10-1 and J usage is TRBJ2-7; D unclear. Per the germline V gene, CDR1 is WNHNN and CDR2 is SYGVQD (reference sequence). V was trimmed by 2 bases and J by 2 bases, leaving 10 bases between them. CDR3 length equals 14 residues. CDR3 in amino acids: CASSEVSYPYEQYF. CDR3 nucleotide sequence: TGCGCCAGCAGTGAGGTCAGTTATCCCTACGAGCAGTACTTC.

This chain links TRBV5-4 with TRBJ1-6; D unclear. This CDR3 comprises 16 residues. V was cut by 4 bases and J by 0 bases, with 11 bases left in between. Per germline, CDR1 SGHNT and CDR2 YYREEE (reference sequence). The CDR3 region has the DNA TGTGCCAGCAGCCAGTCCACCAACTCCTATAATTCACCCCTCCACTTT. Translating gives CASSQSTNSYNSPLHF.

The chain is built from TRBV7-3 and TRBJ2-1; 7 nucleotides align to TRBD1. Trimming cost V 2 bases and J 9 bases; bases outside gene matches: 7. CDR1 is SGHTA and CDR2 is FQGTGA in the germline V gene. This CDR3 has 14 residues. DNA for the CDR3: TGTGCCAGCAGCTTATGGGACAGAGAAGGTGAGCAGTTCTTC. Its translation: CASSLWDREGEQFF. The variable domain in full, completed from reference TRBV7-3 and TRBJ2-1, reads GAGVSQTPSNKVTEKGKYVELRCDPISGHTALYWYRQSLGQGPEFLIYFQGTGAADDSGLPNDRFFAVRPEGSVSTLKIQRTERGDSAVYLCASSLWDREGEQFFGPGTRLTVL.

A note on this clonotype: The CDR3 does not end in the conserved phenylalanine or tryptophan, so this is likely a read error. V is TRBV27 and J is TRBJ1-6; possibly TRBD1 for D (6 bases). Germline lookup yields CDR1 MNHEY and CDR2 SMNVEV (reference sequence). V lost 5 bases, J lost 7 bases, and 15 bases lay in between. The CDR3 is 15 residues long. The CDR3 nucleotides are TGTGCCAGCAGTCGTCCGGGCCAGGGGAATTCACCCCTCCACGTT. Translating it yields CASSRPGQGNSPLHV.

The sample holds many counts of this clonotype. The rearrangement links TRBV7-9 to TRBJ1-1, with a tentative D call TRBD1 (6 bases). The CDR3 loop spans 16 amino acids. V lost 6 bases and J lost 2, with 19 bases in between. The germline CDR1 and CDR2 sequences are SEHNR and FQNEAQ (reference sequence). The CDR3 region is CASRPGVGQRNTEAFF. The CDR3 bases are TGTGCCAGCAGGCCAGGGGTGGGACAAAGAAACACTGAAGCTTTCTTT.

This clonotype has at least ten counts. The V call is TRBV12-3 or TRBV12-4, the J call TRBJ2-7, with TRBD2 matching over 8 bases. The trim removed 2 bases at V and 0 bases at J, leaving 3 bases unmatched. The CDR3 has 15 amino acids. In DNA, the CDR3 is TGTGCCAGCAGTTTATCCAGCGGGAGCTCCTACGAGCAGTACTTC. Translation gives CASSLSSGSSYEQYF.

The sample holds a few counts of this clonotype. This rearrangement joins TRBV7-9 to TRBJ1-4, with 7 bases matching TRBD1. From germline, CDR1 is SEHNR and CDR2 FQNEAQ (reference sequence). This CDR3 has 16 amino acids. The ends lost 3 bases at V and 4 bases at J; junction bases unmatched: 8. The chain's CDR3 is CASSFYGAGGNEKLFF. The CDR3, as DNA: TGTGCCAGCAGCTTTTATGGGGCAGGGGGTAATGAAAAACTGTTTTTT.